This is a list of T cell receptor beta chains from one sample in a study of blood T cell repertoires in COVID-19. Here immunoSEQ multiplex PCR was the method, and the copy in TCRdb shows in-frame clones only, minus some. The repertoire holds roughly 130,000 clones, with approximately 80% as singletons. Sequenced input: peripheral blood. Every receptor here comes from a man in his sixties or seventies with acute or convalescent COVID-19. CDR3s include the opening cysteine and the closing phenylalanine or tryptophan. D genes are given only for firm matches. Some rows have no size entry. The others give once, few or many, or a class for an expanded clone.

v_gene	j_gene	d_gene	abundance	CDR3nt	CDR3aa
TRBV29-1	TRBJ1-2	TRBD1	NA	TGCAGCGCGCTATCGACAGGGTATTATGGCTACACCTTC	CSALSTGYYGYTF
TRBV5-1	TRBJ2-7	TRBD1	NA	TGCGCCAGCAGCTGGACGACAGGGACCTACGAGCAGTACTTC	CASSWTTGTYEQYF
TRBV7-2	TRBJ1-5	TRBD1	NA	TGTGCCAGCAGCTACCATGCAGGGGGAACGGCTCAGCCCCAGCATTTT	CASSYHAGGTAQPQHF
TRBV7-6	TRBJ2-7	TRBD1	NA	TGTGCCAGCAGCTTGGGGGACAGGGATCTCTACGAGCAGTACTTC	CASSLGDRDLYEQYF
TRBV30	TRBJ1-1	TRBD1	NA	TGTGCCTGGAGTGGAGACAGGGGGCTCAAGTGGACTGAAGCTTTCTTT	CAWSGDRGLKWTEAFF
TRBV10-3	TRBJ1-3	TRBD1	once	TGTGCCATCAGGGGCCGGGACAGTGGAAACACCATATATTTT	CAIRGRDSGNTIYF
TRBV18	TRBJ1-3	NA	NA	TGTGCCAGCTCACCCATTGGGACACTCTCTGGAAACACCATATATTTT	CASSPIGTLSGNTIYF
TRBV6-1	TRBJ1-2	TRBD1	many	TGTGCCAGCAGTGAGGGGACAGGGGACAACTATGGCTACACCTTC	CASSEGTGDNYGYTF
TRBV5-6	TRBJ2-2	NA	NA	TGTGCCAGCAGCTTGGGACTACTAAACACCGGGGAGCTGTTTTTT	CASSLGLLNTGELFF
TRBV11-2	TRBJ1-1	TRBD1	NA	TGTGCCAGCAGCTTAGGGGGAACAGGGGCCTTGGTCTTCGCTTTCTTT	CASSLGGTGALVFAFF
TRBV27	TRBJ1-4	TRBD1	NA	TGTGCCAGCAGTCCCCGGGACAGGGGTCGAGGAGAAAAACTGTTTTTT	CASSPRDRGRGEKLFF
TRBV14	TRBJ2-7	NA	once	TGTGCCAGCAGCCAAGATACGGGGGACGGCTACGAGCAGTACTTC	CASSQDTGDGYEQYF
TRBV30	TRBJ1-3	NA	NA	TGTGCCTGGAAAGTCGGGGTCAACTCTGGAAACACCATATATTTT	CAWKVGVNSGNTIYF
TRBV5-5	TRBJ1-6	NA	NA	TGTGCCAGCAGCTTTCTTGGACAGTCTAATTCACCCCTCCACTTT	CASSFLGQSNSPLHF
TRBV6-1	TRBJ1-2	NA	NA	TGTGCCAGCAGTGAGGACCCCCGGAGGGGCTACACCTTC	CASSEDPRRGYTF
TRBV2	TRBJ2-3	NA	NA	TGTGCCAGCAGTGAGGAACAGGGTAGCACAGATACGCAGTATTTT	CASSEEQGSTDTQYF
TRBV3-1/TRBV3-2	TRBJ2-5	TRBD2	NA	TGTGCCAGCAGTCTCGGACTAGCGGGGGCCGGGGCGACCCAGTACTTC	CASSLGLAGAGATQYF
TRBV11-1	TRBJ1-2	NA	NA	TGTGCCAGCAGCCCTAGGGGAGGGATCGATGGCTACACCTTC	CASSPRGGIDGYTF
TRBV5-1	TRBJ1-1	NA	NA	TGCGCCAGCAGCTTAACACAGGGTAAAACTGAAGCTTTCTTT	CASSLTQGKTEAFF
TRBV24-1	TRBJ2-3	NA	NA	TGTGCCACCAGTGATTTCGTAAGGGGAAACACAGATACGCAGTATTTT	CATSDFVRGNTDTQYF
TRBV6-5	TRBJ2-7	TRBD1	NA	TGTGCCAGCAAGACAGGGGGGGCCTACGAGCAGTACTTC	CASKTGGAYEQYF
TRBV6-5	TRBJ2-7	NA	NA	TGTGCCAGCGCACGCCTGGGGGGATTCGGCAACGAGCAGTACTTC	CASARLGGFGNEQYF
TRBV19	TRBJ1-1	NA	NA	TGTGCCAGTAGTAATTTTGCAGGGGCCACTGAAGCTTTCTTT	CASSNFAGATEAFF
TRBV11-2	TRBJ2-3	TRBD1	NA	TGTGCCAGCAGCAATCCCGGGACAGGGGGCCGCACAGATACGCAGTATTTT	CASSNPGTGGRTDTQYF
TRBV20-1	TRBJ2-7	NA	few	TGCAGTGCTAGGGAGAACTACGAGCAGTACTTC	CSARENYEQYF
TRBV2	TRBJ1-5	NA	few	TGTGCCAGCAGGGGGGGGATCGATCAGCCCCAGCATTTT	CASRGGIDQPQHF
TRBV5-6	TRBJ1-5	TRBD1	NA	TGTGCCAGCAGCTTAACCGGGACAGGGCTTAATCAGCCCCAGCATTTT	CASSLTGTGLNQPQHF
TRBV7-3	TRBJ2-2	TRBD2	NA	TGTGCCAGCAGCCGCGGGGGGGCGAACACCGGGGAGCTGTTTTTT	CASSRGGANTGELFF
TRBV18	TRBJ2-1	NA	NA	TGTGCCAGCTCACCACAGTCGTGGGAGTACAATGAGCAGTTCTTC	CASSPQSWEYNEQFF
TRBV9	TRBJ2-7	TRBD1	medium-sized	TGTGCCAGCAGCCCTCAAGGACAGGGACCCTACGAGCAGTACTTC	CASSPQGQGPYEQYF
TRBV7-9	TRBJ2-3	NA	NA	TGTGCCAGCAGCTGGGGAAAACCTGACAGGTACCCAGATACGCAGTATTTT	CASSWGKPDRYPDTQYF
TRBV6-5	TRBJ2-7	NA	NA	TGTGCCAGCAGTTCACCCGCGGCCAGCTCCTACGAGCAGTACTTC	CASSSPAASSYEQYF
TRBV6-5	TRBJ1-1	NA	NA	TGTGCCAGCTCCTACCTACAGGGGAACACTGAAGCTTTCTTT	CASSYLQGNTEAFF
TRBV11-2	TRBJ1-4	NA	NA	TGTGCCAGCAGCCACGGACAGTTTAATGAAAAACTGTTTTTT	CASSHGQFNEKLFF
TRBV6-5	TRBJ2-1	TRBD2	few	TGTGCCAGCAGCTCACCGCTAGCGGGGGGCCGGTTCTTC	CASSSPLAGGRFF
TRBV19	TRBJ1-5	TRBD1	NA	TGTGCCAGTAGTATAGAGGGACAGTTCTTTCAGCCCCAGCATTTT	CASSIEGQFFQPQHF
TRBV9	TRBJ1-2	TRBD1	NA	TGTGCCAGCAGCTTACGAACAGGGGGCTTTGGCTATGGCTACACCTTC	CASSLRTGGFGYGYTF
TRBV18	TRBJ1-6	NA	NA	TGTGCCAGCTCCCCCAACGGTAATTCACCCCTCCACTTT	CASSPNGNSPLHF
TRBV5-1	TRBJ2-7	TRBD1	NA	TGCGCCAGCACAAGTGCCCCCGGGACAGGGGCCTACGAGCAGTACTTC	CASTSAPGTGAYEQYF
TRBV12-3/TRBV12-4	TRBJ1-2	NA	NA	TGTGCCAGCAGCTCAACGGGTGCTGGCTACACCTTC	CASSSTGAGYTF
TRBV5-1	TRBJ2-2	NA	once	TGCGCCAGCAGCCAGAACCCGAGCGCGGACACCGGGGAGCTGTTTTTT	CASSQNPSADTGELFF
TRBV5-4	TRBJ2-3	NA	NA	TGTGCCAGCAGCTTGGCGAGGATACGGGACACAGATACGCAGTATTTT	CASSLARIRDTDTQYF
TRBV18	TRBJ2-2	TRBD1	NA	TGTGCCAGCTCAGCAACAGGGGCCGGGGAGCTGTTTTTT	CASSATGAGELFF
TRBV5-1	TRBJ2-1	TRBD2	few	TGCGCCAGCAGCTTGGGAGGGACTAGCGGGGTGGATGAGCAGTTCTTC	CASSLGGTSGVDEQFF